A selection of T cell receptor beta chains follows, all from one sample in a study of control samples from healthy donors and cancer patients. Some clones are missing from TCRdb's copy, which holds only in-frame ones; the method was immunoSEQ multiplex PCR. The profile shows 150,000 to 200,000 clones, roughly 91% of them singletons. What was sequenced was blood. Receptors were obtained from a woman aged 25 to 39 in good health. Each CDR3 is given with its conserved first and last residue. D genes are given only for firm matches. Clone sizes are given selectively: once, few, many, or a class where the clone is expanded.

>TRBJ1-2|TRBD1|NA|13|TRBV5-4
CASSYRGGYGYTF
TGTGCCAGCAGCTACAGGGGGGGGTATGGCTACACCTTC
>TRBJ2-7|TRBD1|NA|13|TRBV6-5
CASRPGGTYEQYF
TGTGCCAGCAGACCAGGGGGAACCTACGAGCAGTACTTC
>TRBJ2-7|TRBD1|once|14|TRBV6-6
CASSYRDRVVEQYF
TGTGCCAGCAGTTACCGGGACAGGGTAGTTGAGCAGTACTTC
>TRBJ2-3|NA|once|12|TRBV12-3/TRBV12-4
CASGHSTDTQYF
TGTGCCAGCGGTCACAGCACAGATACGCAGTATTTT
>TRBJ1-1|NA|NA|15|TRBV7-2
CASSLGAGLNTEAFF
TGTGCCAGCAGCTTAGGGGCAGGGTTGAACACTGAAGCTTTCTTT
>TRBJ1-2|TRBD1|NA|13|TRBV18
CASSSGQGGGYTF
TGTGCCAGCTCATCCGGACAGGGGGGCGGCTACACCTTC
>TRBJ2-1|NA|NA|13|TRBV29-1
CSGQGLDPPEQFF
TGCAGCGGACAGGGACTGGACCCTCCTGAGCAGTTCTTC
>TRBJ2-1|NA|once|15|TRBV11-3
CASSLGKSSYNEQFF
TGTGCCAGCAGCTTAGGCAAGTCCTCCTACAATGAGCAGTTCTTC
>TRBJ1-4|NA|NA|14|TRBV6-5
CASSYGGGDEKLFF
TGTGCCAGCAGTTACGGAGGGGGGGACGAAAAACTGTTTTTT
>TRBJ2-3|TRBD1|NA|14|TRBV18
CASSRGQGGYTQYF
TGTGCCAGCTCACGGGGACAGGGTGGATATACGCAGTATTTT
>TRBJ1-6|TRBD1|NA|15|TRBV5-6
CASSLLGQNNSPLHF
TGTGCCAGCAGCTTGTTGGGACAGAATAATTCACCCCTCCACTTT
>TRBJ2-7|NA|NA|13|TRBV12-3/TRBV12-4
CASSLGDRYEQYF
TGTGCCAGCAGTTTGGGGGACCGCTACGAGCAGTACTTC
>TRBJ1-5|NA|NA|15|TRBV5-4
CASSLARVSNQPQHF
TGTGCCAGCAGCTTGGCGCGGGTTAGCAATCAGCCCCAGCATTTT
>TRBJ1-2|NA|NA|13|TRBV5-1
CASSLVPDYGYTF
TGCGCCAGCAGCTTGGTGCCGGACTATGGCTACACCTTC
>TRBJ2-1|NA|NA|9|TRBV29-1
CSIYNEQFF
TGCAGCATTTACAATGAGCAGTTCTTC
>TRBJ1-6|NA|NA|14|TRBV6-5
CASRGGLYNSPLHF
TGTGCCAGCAGGGGGGGGCTCTATAATTCACCCCTCCACTTT
>TRBJ2-7|TRBD2|NA|15|TRBV28
CASSPAAGVPYEQYF
TGTGCCAGCAGCCCTGCAGCGGGGGTGCCCTACGAGCAGTACTTC
>TRBJ1-3|TRBD1|NA|18|TRBV7-9
CASSLSWTGSSSGNTIYF
TGTGCCAGCAGCTTATCTTGGACAGGTTCTTCCTCTGGAAACACCATATATTTT
>TRBJ2-4|TRBD2|once|18|TRBV7-2
CASSLGLAGGVAKNIQYF
TGTGCCAGCAGCTTAGGACTAGCGGGAGGGGTGGCCAAAAACATTCAGTACTTC
>TRBJ1-5|NA|NA|15|TRBV25-1
CASSESVYSNQPQHF
TGTGCCAGCAGTGAATCGGTATATAGCAATCAGCCCCAGCATTTT
>TRBJ2-7|TRBD1|NA|15|TRBV28
CASSSPGTGEHEQYF
TGTGCCAGCAGTTCCCCCGGGACAGGGGAGCACGAGCAGTACTTC
>TRBJ1-4|TRBD1|NA|14|TRBV5-4
CASSAQGVGEKLFF
TGTGCCAGCAGCGCCCAGGGGGTAGGTGAAAAACTGTTTTTT
>TRBJ2-7|TRBD2|NA|14|TRBV10-3
CAIRRLAGVKEQYF
TGTGCCATCAGGCGACTAGCGGGAGTGAAAGAGCAGTACTTC
>TRBJ1-3|TRBD1|NA|16|TRBV6-5
CASSYSGTVSGNTIYF
TGTGCCAGCAGTTACTCGGGGACAGTCTCTGGAAACACCATATATTTT
>TRBJ1-6|TRBD1|NA|16|TRBV4-1
CASSQAQGAFYSPLHF
TGCGCCAGCAGCCAAGCCCAGGGGGCTTTTTATTCACCCCTCCACTTT
>TRBJ2-5|NA|NA|13|TRBV3-1/TRBV3-2
CASSHRTEETQYF
TGTGCCAGCAGTCACCGAACCGAAGAGACCCAGTACTTC
>TRBJ2-3|TRBD2|NA|16|TRBV6-4
CASSETTSGGTDTQYF
TGTGCCAGCAGTGAAACCACTAGCGGGGGCACAGATACGCAGTATTTT
>TRBJ2-7|TRBD1|NA|15|TRBV11-2
CASSLGADRVGEQYF
TGTGCCAGCAGCTTAGGCGCGGACAGGGTTGGCGAGCAGTACTTC
>TRBJ1-5|NA|NA|13|TRBV7-2
CASRAGGNQPQHF
TGTGCCAGCAGGGCAGGGGGCAATCAGCCCCAGCATTTT
>TRBJ1-2|NA|NA|13|TRBV11-3
CASSFGRNYGYTF
TGTGCCAGCAGCTTCGGACGGAACTATGGCTACACCTTC
>TRBJ2-1|TRBD1|NA|15|TRBV7-2
CASSLLGTGNNEQFF
TGTGCCAGCAGCTTACTCGGGACAGGGAACAATGAGCAGTTCTTC
>TRBJ1-3|TRBD1|NA|15|TRBV18
CASSPDRVSGNTIYF
TGTGCCAGCTCACCCGACAGGGTCTCTGGAAACACCATATATTTT
>TRBJ1-1|NA|NA|13|TRBV6-5
CASSYGQNTEAFF
TGTGCCAGCAGTTACGGACAAAACACTGAAGCTTTCTTT
>TRBJ1-1|NA|NA|13|TRBV7-9
CASSFRGHTEAFF
TGTGCCAGCAGCTTCAGGGGCCACACTGAAGCTTTCTTT
>TRBJ1-6|NA|NA|14|TRBV9
CASSENRANSPLHF
TGTGCCAGCAGCGAAAACAGGGCTAATTCACCCCTCCACTTT
>TRBJ2-5|NA|NA|14|TRBV19
CASRSMVGGETQYF
TGTGCCAGTAGAAGTATGGTAGGGGGAGAGACCCAGTACTTC
>TRBJ1-2|TRBD1|NA|14|TRBV28
CASSTDRGRVGYTF
TGTGCCAGCAGTACCGACAGGGGGCGCGTCGGCTACACCTTC
>TRBJ1-4|NA|NA|13|TRBV20-1
CSASRRSSEKLFF
TGCAGTGCTAGTCGCAGGTCTAGTGAAAAACTGTTTTTT
>TRBJ2-3|NA|NA|15|TRBV6-4
CASSESGLGSDTQYF
TGTGCCAGCAGTGAGTCGGGGCTAGGGTCAGATACGCAGTATTTT
>TRBJ2-3|TRBD2|NA|15|TRBV24-1
CATSDSGSGTDTQYF
TGTGCCACCAGTGACAGCGGGAGTGGCACAGATACGCAGTATTTT
>TRBJ2-5|NA|NA|12|TRBV7-3
CASSLREETQYF
TGTGCCAGCAGCTTAAGAGAAGAGACCCAGTACTTC
>TRBJ2-7|NA|once|18|TRBV7-9
CASSLVGSPSVQTYEQYF
TGTGCCAGCAGCTTAGTTGGCAGTCCTAGCGTACAGACCTACGAGCAGTACTTC
>TRBJ2-3|TRBD2|once|14|TRBV25-1
CASTLAGSTDTQYF
TGTGCCAGCACCCTAGCGGGTAGCACAGATACGCAGTATTTT
>TRBJ2-1|TRBD2|NA|17|TRBV9
CASSVRSRASGGDEQFF
TGTGCCAGCAGCGTCCGTTCCCGAGCTAGCGGGGGAGATGAGCAGTTCTTC
>TRBJ2-5|TRBD1|NA|16|TRBV11-3
CASSLALDRVGETQYF
TGTGCCAGCAGCTTAGCCCTGGACAGGGTTGGGGAGACCCAGTACTTC
>TRBJ1-2|NA|NA|15|TRBV21-1
CASSKARDRASGYTF
TGTGCCAGCAGCAAAGCGAGGGACAGGGCTTCTGGCTACACCTTC
>TRBJ1-6|NA|NA|15|TRBV6-1
CASSEQGGDNSPLHF
TGTGCCAGCAGTGAACAGGGAGGAGATAATTCACCCCTCCACTTT
>TRBJ2-7|TRBD2|NA|16|TRBV7-7
CASSSGTSGSHYEQYF
TGTGCTAGCAGCTCCGGGACTAGCGGGAGTCACTACGAGCAGTACTTC
>TRBJ2-2|TRBD1|few|14|TRBV27
CASKGQGTTGELFF
TGTGCCAGCAAGGGACAGGGGACCACCGGGGAGCTGTTTTTT
>TRBJ1-1|NA|NA|14|TRBV29-1
CSVDGWGLNTEAFF
TGCAGCGTTGACGGGTGGGGGTTGAACACTGAAGCTTTCTTT
>TRBJ2-6|NA|NA|16|TRBV19
CASSTTGNSGANVLTF
TGTGCCAGTAGTACCACAGGGAACTCTGGGGCCAACGTCCTGACTTTC
>TRBJ1-1|NA|once|13|TRBV10-2
CASSEWGGTEAFF
TGCGCCAGCAGTGAGTGGGGGGGCACTGAAGCTTTCTTT
>TRBJ2-7|NA|NA|14|TRBV5-1
CASSTYPGPYEQYF
TGCGCCAGCAGCACCTATCCGGGACCCTACGAGCAGTACTTC
>TRBJ2-5|NA|once|15|TRBV21-1
CASSKGPRRQETQYF
TGTGCCAGCAGCAAAGGACCCCGGCGACAAGAGACCCAGTACTTC
>TRBJ2-2|TRBD2|NA|16|TRBV11-2
CASSLFSGGITGELFF
TGTGCCAGCAGCTTATTTAGCGGGGGGATCACCGGGGAGCTGTTTTTT
>TRBJ1-1|TRBD1|NA|14|TRBV6-2/TRBV6-3
CASSYHRGNTEAFF
TGTGCCAGCAGTTACCACAGGGGGAACACTGAAGCTTTCTTT
>TRBJ1-6|TRBD1|NA|13|TRBV28
CASSSDRNSPLHF
TGTGCCAGCAGTTCGGACAGGAATTCACCCCTCCACTTT